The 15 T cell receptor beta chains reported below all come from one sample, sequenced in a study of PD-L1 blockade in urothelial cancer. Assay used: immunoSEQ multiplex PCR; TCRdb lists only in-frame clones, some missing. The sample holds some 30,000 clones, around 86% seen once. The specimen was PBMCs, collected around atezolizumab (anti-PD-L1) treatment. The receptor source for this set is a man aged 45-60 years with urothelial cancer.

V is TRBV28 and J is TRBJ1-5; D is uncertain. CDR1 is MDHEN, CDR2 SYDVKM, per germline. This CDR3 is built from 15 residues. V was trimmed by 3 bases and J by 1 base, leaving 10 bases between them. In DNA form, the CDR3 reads TGTGCCAGCAGTTTGGTCGGTTTAAGCAATCAGCCCCAGCATTTT. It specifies CASSLVGLSNQPQHF.

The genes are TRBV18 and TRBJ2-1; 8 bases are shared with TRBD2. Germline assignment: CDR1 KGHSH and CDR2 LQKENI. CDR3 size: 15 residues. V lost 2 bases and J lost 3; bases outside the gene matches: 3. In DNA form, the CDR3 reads TGTGCCAGCTCACCAAAGCGGGGGAACTACAATGAGCAGTTCTTC. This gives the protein CASSPKRGNYNEQFF.

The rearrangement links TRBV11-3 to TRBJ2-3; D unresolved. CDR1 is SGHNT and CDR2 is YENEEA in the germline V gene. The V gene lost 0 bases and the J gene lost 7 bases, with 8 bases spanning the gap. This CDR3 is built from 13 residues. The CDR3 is CASSLDYSYTQYF. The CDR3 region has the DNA TGTGCCAGCAGCTTAGATTACAGCTATACGCAGTATTTT.

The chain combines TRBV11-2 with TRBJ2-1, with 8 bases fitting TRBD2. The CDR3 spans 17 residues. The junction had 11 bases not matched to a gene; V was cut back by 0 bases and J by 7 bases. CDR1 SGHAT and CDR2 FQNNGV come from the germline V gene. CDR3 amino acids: CASSLDWTGGPRNEQFF. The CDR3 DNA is TGTGCCAGCAGCTTAGATTGGACGGGAGGGCCTCGAAATGAGCAGTTCTTC.

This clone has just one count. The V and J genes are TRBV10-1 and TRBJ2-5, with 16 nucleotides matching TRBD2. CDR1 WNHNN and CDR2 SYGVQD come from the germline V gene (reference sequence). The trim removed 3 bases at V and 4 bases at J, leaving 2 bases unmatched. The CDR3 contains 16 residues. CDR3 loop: CASSDGTSGRAETQYF. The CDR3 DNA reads TGCGCCAGCAGTGACGGGACTAGCGGGAGGGCAGAGACCCAGTACTTC.

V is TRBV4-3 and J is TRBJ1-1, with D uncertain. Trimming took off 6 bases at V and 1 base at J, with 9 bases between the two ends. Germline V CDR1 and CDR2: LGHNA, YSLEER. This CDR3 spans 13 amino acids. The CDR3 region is CASSTGSNTEAFF. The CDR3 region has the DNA TGCGCCAGCAGTACGGGGTCGAACACTGAAGCTTTCTTT.

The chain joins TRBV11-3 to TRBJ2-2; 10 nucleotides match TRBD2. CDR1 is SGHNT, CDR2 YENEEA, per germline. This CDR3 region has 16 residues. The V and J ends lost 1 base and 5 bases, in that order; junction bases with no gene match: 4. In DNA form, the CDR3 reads TGTGCCAGCAGCTTAGCGACTAGCGGGTGGACCGGGGAGCTGTTTTTT. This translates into CASSLATSGWTGELFF.

The CDR3 loop is CASSPGGLLFTDTQYF. In DNA, the CDR3 is TGTGCCAGCTCACCGGGAGGACTCCTTTTCACAGATACGCAGTATTTT. The V and J genes are TRBV18 and TRBJ2-3; the D gene is possibly TRBD2 (6 bases). In germline, CDR1 is KGHSH, CDR2 LQKENI. Trimming removed 3 bases from V and 2 bases from J, with 15 bases in between. The length of the CDR3 is 16 residues.

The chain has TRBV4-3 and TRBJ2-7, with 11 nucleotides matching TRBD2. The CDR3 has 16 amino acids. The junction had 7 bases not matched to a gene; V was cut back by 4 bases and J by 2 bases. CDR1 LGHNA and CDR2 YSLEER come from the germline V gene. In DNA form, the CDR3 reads TGCGCCAGCAGCCCCGCCCTAGCGGGGGGAACCTACGAGCAGTACTTC. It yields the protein CASSPALAGGTYEQYF.

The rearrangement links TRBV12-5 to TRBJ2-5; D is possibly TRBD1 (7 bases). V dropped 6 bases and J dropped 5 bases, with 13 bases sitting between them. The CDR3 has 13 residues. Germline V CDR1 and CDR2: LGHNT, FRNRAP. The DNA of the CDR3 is TGTGCTAGTGGGCCCGGAGGGGGCGAGACCCAGTACTTC. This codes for CASGPGGGETQYF.

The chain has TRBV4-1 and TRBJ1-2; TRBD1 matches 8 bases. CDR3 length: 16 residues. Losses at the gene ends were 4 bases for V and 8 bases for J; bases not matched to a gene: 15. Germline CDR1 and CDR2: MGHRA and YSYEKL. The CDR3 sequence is CASSPDRVTFLRGYTF. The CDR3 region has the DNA TGCGCCAGCAGCCCGGACAGGGTGACGTTTTTGAGAGGCTACACCTTC.

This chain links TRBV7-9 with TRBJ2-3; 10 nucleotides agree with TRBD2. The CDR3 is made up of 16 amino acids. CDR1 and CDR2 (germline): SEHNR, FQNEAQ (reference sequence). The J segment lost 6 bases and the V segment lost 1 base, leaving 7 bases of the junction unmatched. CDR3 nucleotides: TGTGCCAGCAGCTTAGAACTAGCGGGGAATCTGGATACGCAGTATTTT. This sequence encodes CASSLELAGNLDTQYF.

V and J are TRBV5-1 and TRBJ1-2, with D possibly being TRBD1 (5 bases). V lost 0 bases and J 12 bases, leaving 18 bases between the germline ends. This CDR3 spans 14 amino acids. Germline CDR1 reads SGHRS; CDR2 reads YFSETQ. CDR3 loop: CASSLDTGFRDHTF. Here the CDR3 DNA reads TGCGCCAGCAGCTTGGACACAGGTTTTAGGGATCACACCTTC.

The CDR3 DNA is TGTGCCAGCAGTTCAGTGCAGGGGTGGCATTCACCCCTCCACTTT. Translation: CASSSVQGWHSPLHF. The V and J genes are TRBV27 and TRBJ1-6; D perhaps matches TRBD1 (6 bases). V was shortened by 4 bases and J by 8 bases, with 15 bases between the two germline ends. CDR1 and CDR2 (germline): MNHEY, SMNVEV (reference sequence). This CDR3 region has 15 residues.

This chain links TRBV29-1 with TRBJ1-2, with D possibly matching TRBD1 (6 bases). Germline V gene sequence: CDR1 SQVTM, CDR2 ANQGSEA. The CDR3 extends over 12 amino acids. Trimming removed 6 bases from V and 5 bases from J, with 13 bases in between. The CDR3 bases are TGCAGCGTACTAACAGGGCCTTATGGCTACACCTTC. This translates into CSVLTGPYGYTF. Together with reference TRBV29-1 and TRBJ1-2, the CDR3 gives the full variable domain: SAVISQKPSRDICQRGTSLTIQCQVDSQVTMMFWYRQQPGQSLTLIATANQGSEATYESGFVIDKFPISRPNLTFSTLTVSNMSPEDSSIYLCSVLTGPYGYTFGSGTRLTVV.